Each of the 20 T cell receptor beta chains below was sequenced from the same sample in a study of blood T cell repertoires in COVID-19. Here immunoSEQ multiplex PCR was the method, and the copy in TCRdb shows in-frame clones only, minus some. The table records around 89,000 clones, less than 80% of them present only once. What was sequenced was peripheral blood. The receptor source for this set is a woman over 75 with acute or convalescent COVID-19.

The DNA for the CDR3 is TGCAGTGCATCGTTCTACGAGCAGTACTTC. Its protein product is CSASFYEQYF. The genes are TRBV20-1 and TRBJ2-7; unclear D gene. V dropped 6 bases and J dropped 3 bases, with 6 bases sitting between them. The germline V gene encodes CDR1 DFQATT and CDR2 SNEGSKA (reference sequence). The CDR3 runs 10 residues.

The J gene is TRBJ2-3, the V gene TRBV7-6; D call uncertain. Germline V lookup: CDR1 SGHVS, CDR2 FNYEAQ. The CDR3 runs 13 residues. V was pared by 5 bases and J by 1 base, with 7 bases between. The CDR3: CASSPLGTDTQYF. The CDR3 DNA is TGTGCCAGCAGCCCCCTCGGCACAGATACGCAGTATTTT.

The chain has TRBV14 and TRBJ2-7; D is perhaps TRBD2 (6 bases). V lost 4 bases, J lost 6 bases, and 16 bases lay in between. Germline CDR1 SGHDN, CDR2 FVKESK. This CDR3 contains 14 residues. CDR3 nucleotides: TGTGCCAGCAGCCGGGGGGTAAATTTGGGCGAGCAGTACTTC. It translates to CASSRGVNLGEQYF.

The CDR3 region is CASSLARRTGEGETQYF. CDR3 DNA sequence: TGTGCCAGCAGCTTAGCGCGAAGGACAGGGGAGGGAGAGACCCAGTACTTC. The chain carries TRBV7-2 and TRBJ2-5, with TRBD1 identical over 9 bases. The germline CDR1 and CDR2 sequences are SGHTA and FQGNSA. Trimming cost V 0 bases and J 4 bases; bases outside gene matches: 9. The CDR3 runs 17 residues.

The rearrangement joins TRBV18 to TRBJ1-1, with 8 bases lining up with TRBD1. Germline-derived CDR1 and CDR2 are KGHSH and LQKENI. The CDR3 runs 15 residues. V lost 4 bases, J lost 0 bases, and 4 bases stayed unmatched. The CDR3 is CASSRRQGMNTEAFF. CDR3 bases: TGTGCCAGCTCACGGAGACAGGGGATGAACACTGAAGCTTTCTTT.

This sequence joins TRBV4-1 and TRBJ1-6; TRBD1 might be the D (5 bases). Germline V gives CDR1 MGHRA, CDR2 YSYEKL. The CDR3 runs to 14 residues. V was cut by 4 bases and J by 8 bases, with 12 bases left in between. The CDR3 loop is CASSPGQIDSPLHF. The DNA of the CDR3 is TGCGCCAGCAGCCCAGGACAAATAGATTCACCCCTCCACTTT.

The chain has TRBV7-2 and TRBJ2-7; no reliable D call. The CDR3 has 11 amino acids. The germline CDR1 and CDR2 sequences are SGHTA and FQGNSA. V dropped 5 bases and J dropped 3 bases, with 5 bases sitting between them. CDR3 in DNA: TGTGCCAGCAGCACCTACTACGAGCAGTACTTC. Amino acid sequence: CASSTYYEQYF.

CDR3: CASSALLAGEGYTF. CDR3 nucleotides: TGTGCCAGCAGTGCGCTATTGGCAGGGGAAGGCTACACCTTC. The V call is TRBV6-6, the J call TRBJ1-2; TRBD1 is a possible D gene (6 bases). V shed 5 bases and J shed 8 bases, with 18 bases lying between them. Germline CDR1 MNHNY, CDR2 SVGAGI (reference sequence). This CDR3 comprises 14 residues.

The chain uses TRBV29-1 and TRBJ1-2; tentative D call: TRBD1 (5 bases). V lost 6 bases, J lost 1 base, and 18 bases lay in between. CDR1 is SQVTM, CDR2 ANQGSEA, per germline. The CDR3 is 15 residues long. The CDR3 DNA reads TGCAGCGTCCCGAGACGGGCCGGGGGTAACTATGGCTACACCTTC. It is translated as CSVPRRAGGNYGYTF. The complete variable domain, with remaining parts taken from reference TRBV29-1 and TRBJ1-2, reads SAVISQKPSRDICQRGTSLTIQCQVDSQVTMMFWYRQQPGQSLTLIATANQGSEATYESGFVIDKFPISRPNLTFSTLTVSNMSPEDSSIYLCSVPRRAGGNYGYTFGSGTRLTVV.

The rearrangement joins TRBV28 to TRBJ1-1, with D perhaps TRBD1 (5 bases). The CDR3 is made up of 15 amino acids. Germline-derived CDR1 and CDR2 are MDHEN and SYDVKM. V gave up 4 bases and J gave up 1 base, with 13 bases separating them. The CDR3 loop reads CASSSYGGGNTEAFF. DNA of the CDR3: TGTGCCAGCAGTTCCTATGGGGGGGGGAACACTGAAGCTTTCTTT. Drawing the rest from reference TRBV28 and TRBJ1-1, the complete variable domain is DVKVTQSSRYLVKRTGEKVFLECVQDMDHENMFWYRQDPGLGLRLIYFSYDVKMKEKGDIPEGYSVSREKKERFSLILESASTNQTSMYLCASSSYGGGNTEAFFGQGTRLTVV.

The chain is built from TRBV6-2 or TRBV6-3 and TRBJ1-5; 9 bases agree with TRBD1. The V gene's germline CDR1 is MNHEY and CDR2 SVGEGT. This CDR3 spans 14 amino acids. The J segment lost 6 bases and the V segment lost 6 bases, leaving 6 bases of the junction unmatched. CDR3 bases: TGTGCCAGCAGCCGGACAGGGGAACCTCAGCCCCAGCATTTT. Its translation: CASSRTGEPQPQHF.

The chain has TRBV14 and TRBJ2-1, with TRBD1 matching over 7 bases. The CDR3 totals 17 residues. The V and J ends lost 5 bases and 4 bases, in that order; junction bases with no gene match: 14. In germline, CDR1 is SGHDN, CDR2 FVKESK. CDR3 nucleotide sequence: TGTGCCAGCAGCAAAGTTGAAGGACAGGCATCGTACAATGAGCAGTTCTTC. It translates to CASSKVEGQASYNEQFF.

The chain couples TRBV5-4 to TRBJ1-3; TRBD1 is a possible D gene (6 bases). This CDR3 comprises 14 residues. Germline-derived CDR1 and CDR2 are SGHNT and YYREEE (reference sequence). The germline V and J ends were trimmed by 1 base and 1 base, with 6 bases remaining between them. CDR3 protein: CASSLTGSGNTIYF. CDR3 nucleotide sequence: TGTGCCAGCAGCTTGACAGGGTCTGGAAACACCATATATTTT.

The chain has TRBV7-2 and TRBJ1-2; D is perhaps TRBD1 (6 bases). In germline, CDR1 is SGHTA, CDR2 FQGNSA. The germline V and J ends were trimmed by 1 base and 7 bases, with 16 bases remaining between them. This CDR3 contains 15 residues. CDR3 sequence: CASSLGRGGGGGYTF. CDR3 DNA sequence: TGTGCCAGCAGCTTAGGGCGGGGCGGGGGCGGTGGCTACACCTTC.

In its sample, this clone was seen a few times. This chain joins TRBV25-1 and TRBJ2-5, with D tentatively TRBD2 (7 bases). The CDR3 is 14 residues long. Trimming left V 4 bases short and J 4 bases short, with 13 bases between. The germline CDR1 and CDR2 sequences are MGHDK and SYGVNS. The CDR3 spells CASSVTGGRETQYF. CDR3 in DNA: TGTGCCAGCAGTGTGACCGGGGGGCGAGAGACCCAGTACTTC.

The V gene is TRBV5-1, the J gene TRBJ1-1, with D uncertain. This CDR3 has 15 residues. The ends were cut back, 4 bases at V and 4 bases at J, with 17 bases in the middle. Germline loops: CDR1 SGHRS, CDR2 YFSETQ. CDR3 DNA sequence: TGCGCCAGCAGCACGATGTCCGAGGGAGGCACTGAAGCTTTCTTT. It specifies CASSTMSEGGTEAFF.

The V call is TRBV6-6, the J call TRBJ1-2; D is uncertain. Trimming stripped 5 bases from V and 0 bases from J, with 10 bases between. CDR3 length equals 14 residues. Germline loops: CDR1 MNHNY, CDR2 SVGAGI (reference sequence). The CDR3 sequence is CASSPGGSNYGYTF. DNA for the CDR3: TGTGCCAGCAGTCCGGGAGGGTCTAACTATGGCTACACCTTC.

This clone has only a few counts. The chain has TRBV19 and TRBJ1-6; no clear D gene. The CDR3 is 16 residues long. V lost 4 bases, J lost 9 bases, and 19 bases lay in between. The germline V gene has CDR1 LNHDA and CDR2 SQIVND (reference sequence). The CDR3 spells CASSTLLNRFSSPLHF. CDR3 DNA sequence: TGTGCCAGTAGTACTCTTCTGAACAGATTCAGTTCACCCCTCCACTTT. Variable domain in full (rest from reference TRBV19 and TRBJ1-6): DGGITQSPKYLFRKEGQNVTLSCEQNLNHDAMYWYRQDPGQGLRLIYYSQIVNDFQKGDIAEGYSVSREKKESFPLTVTSAQKNPTAFYLCASSTLLNRFSSPLHFGNGTRLTVT.

The V call is TRBV6-2 or TRBV6-3, the J call TRBJ1-2, with a tentative D call TRBD1 (6 bases). The length of the CDR3 is 12 residues. V shed 2 bases and J shed 8 bases, with 9 bases lying between them. CDR1 is MNHEY and CDR2 is SVGEGT in the germline V gene. CDR3 sequence: CASSYSQGGYTF. As DNA, the CDR3 is TGTGCCAGCAGTTACAGTCAGGGGGGCTACACCTTC.

The genes are TRBV9 and TRBJ2-7; D is undetermined. With 0 bases removed from V and 0 bases from J, the gap between germline ends came to 7 bases. The CDR3 consists of 14 residues. Germline CDR1 is SGDLS and CDR2 is YYNGEE. The CDR3 reads CASSVDGLSYEQYF. The CDR3 DNA sequence: TGTGCCAGCAGCGTAGATGGGCTCTCCTACGAGCAGTACTTC.